This T cell receptor beta chain derives from a study of cytomegalovirus exposure and HLA in healthy donors. Details on this clone: Its antigen remains unknown.

Overall study results and limits: Serostatus for CMV was the only available immune exposure information.

The CDR3 is 15 amino acids. Germline assignment: CDR1 KGHSH and CDR2 LQKENI. V lost 4 bases to trimming and J lost 4 bases; unmatched junction nucleotides: 8. The PCR employed 60 Vbeta primers together with 13 Jbeta primers. As originally analysed: Unique TCR beta chains totaled some 78 million in a later count, with approximately 10 million of them shared. The assay was immunoSEQ multiplex PCR, and TCRdb's table has in-frame clones only and misses some. V, J and clone size reflect that table, while D and trimming were determined from the DNA. The specimen's table records tens of thousands of clones. The clonotype comes from a man aged 50 or older in good health and CMV-seronegative. The sequencing input was PBMCs. The chain carries TRBV18 and TRBJ1-2; 8 nucleotides line up with TRBD1. CDR3 residues: CASSLADRAGYGYTF. The CDR3 nucleotides read TGTGCCAGCTCACTTGCGGACAGGGCTGGCTATGGCTACACCTTC.